This TCR beta chain originates from a study of shared clonotypes between healthy human individuals. Overall study: Three plates each covered CD4 naive and memory; CD8 naive two, CD8 memory one.

All participating donors were Caucasian adults from Nashville, Tennessee. Both subsets, CD45RA+ naive and CD45RA-negative memory, were split from the CD4+ cells. A remark on this clone: Its antigen is still unknown. This specimen includes other DNA sequences encoding the same CDR3.

TCRdb's table, derived via immunoSEQ multiplex PCR, lists solely in-frame clones and lacks some. This sample has 2 million to 2.5 million clones, with approximately 94% found just once. Trimming stripped 1 base from V and 6 bases from J, with 3 bases between. Germline CDR1 and CDR2: SGHRS and YFSETQ. The CDR3 covers 11 residues. Findings and caveats of the study: Having only a few donors restricted how much genetic and exposure-history diversity was captured.

The source is a man aged 18 to 30 in good health. V gene TRBV5-1 combines with J gene TRBJ2-3; no clear D. Specimen: naive CD4+ T cells sorted from blood. Described subset: CD45RA+ positively selected. The CDR3 loop is CASSLTDTQYF. The DNA for the CDR3 is TGCGCCAGCAGCTTGACCGATACGCAGTATTTT.